The 26 T cell receptor beta chains listed next were all sequenced from one sample in a study of OX40 agonist ivuxolimab in advanced cancers. Assay used: immunoSEQ multiplex PCR; TCRdb lists only in-frame clones, some missing. The top ten hold over 15% of the sample, which has tens of thousands of clones, approximately 90% seen once. Sample: CD4+ or CD8+ T cells sorted from blood, taken in a trial of the OX40 agonist ivuxolimab. The receptors here all came from an adult with an advanced solid tumor such as melanoma, head and neck, liver or kidney cancer.

For this clone: Distinct nucleotide sequences in the sample also encode this CDR3. This chain uses TRBV19 with TRBJ1-1; D not certain. The CDR3 extends over 13 amino acids. Trimming took 5 bases from V and 0 from J, leaving 7 bases between them. From germline, CDR1 is LNHDA and CDR2 SQIVND (reference sequence). The CDR3 spells CASSLSMNTEAFF. The DNA of the CDR3 is TGTGCCAGTAGTCTCAGCATGAACACTGAAGCTTTCTTT. The whole variable domain, remainder taken from reference TRBV19 and TRBJ1-1, is DGGITQSPKYLFRKEGQNVTLSCEQNLNHDAMYWYRQDPGQGLRLIYYSQIVNDFQKGDIAEGYSVSREKKESFPLTVTSAQKNPTAFYLCASSLSMNTEAFFGQGTRLTVV.

V and J are TRBV13 and TRBJ2-1; 7 bases are shared with TRBD2. The CDR3 covers 13 residues. The trim removed 6 bases at V and 6 bases at J, leaving 5 bases unmatched. Germline V CDR1 and CDR2: PRHDT, FYEKMQ (reference sequence). The CDR3: CASSRGVLNEQFF. The CDR3 DNA reads TGTGCCAGCAGTCGGGGGGTCCTCAATGAGCAGTTCTTC.

The chain is built from TRBV27 and TRBJ2-7, with 10 bases that match TRBD2. Germline assignment: CDR1 MNHEY and CDR2 SMNVEV (reference sequence). Trimming removed 8 bases from V and 0 bases from J; junction bases left unmatched: 4. CDR3 size: 14 residues. The chain's CDR3 is CASWASGGSYEQYF. CDR3 sequence (DNA): TGTGCCAGCTGGGCTAGCGGGGGCTCCTACGAGCAGTACTTC.

V gene TRBV5-6 combines with J gene TRBJ2-7; 7 bases agree with TRBD1. Germline V lookup: CDR1 SGHDT, CDR2 YYEEEE. Trimming cost V 3 bases and J 7 bases; bases outside gene matches: 10. The CDR3 length is 14 residues. The DNA of the CDR3 is TGTGCCAGCAGCTGGCAGGGGGTGGGCTGGGAGCAGTACTTC. Translated: CASSWQGVGWEQYF. Drawing the rest from reference TRBV5-6 and TRBJ2-7, the complete variable domain is DAGVTQSPTHLIKTRGQQVTLRCSPKSGHDTVSWYQQALGQGPQFIFQYYEEEERQRGNFPDRFSGHQFPNYSSELNVNALLLGDSALYLCASSWQGVGWEQYFGPGTRLTVT.

The genes are TRBV7-9 and TRBJ2-5; D ambiguous. Trimming took off 1 base at V and 1 base at J, with 7 bases between the two ends. Germline V gene lookup returns CDR1 SEHNR and CDR2 FQNEAQ (reference sequence). The CDR3 has 14 residues. In DNA form, the CDR3 reads TGTGCCAGCAGCTTAGTTGGCTTCCAAGAGACCCAGTACTTC. The encoded protein is CASSLVGFQETQYF.

The rearrangement links TRBV6-6 to TRBJ2-1; D may match TRBD1 or TRBD2 (5 bases each). The V gene's germline CDR1 is MNHNY and CDR2 SVGAGI (reference sequence). The CDR3 contains 9 residues. The CDR3 here is CAWGTEQFF. The CDR3 region has the DNA TGTGCTTGGGGGACTGAGCAGTTCTTC.

The sample holds a few counts of this clone. The genes are TRBV7-8 and TRBJ1-1; D is unresolved. Germline V gene data show CDR1 as SGHVS and CDR2 as FQNEAQ. V lost 1 base to trimming and J lost 0 bases, with 18 bases between them. The CDR3 is 18 amino acids. The CDR3 is CASSLEARVGYMNTEAFF. CDR3 in DNA: TGTGCCAGCAGCTTAGAGGCGAGGGTGGGGTACATGAACACTGAAGCTTTCTTT.

This clone was recorded only once. The chain recombines TRBV5-6 with TRBJ2-7, with unresolved D. Deletions cut 2 bases from V and 2 bases from J, with 14 bases between. This CDR3 region has 15 residues. Germline V gene lookup returns CDR1 SGHDT and CDR2 YYEEEE. DNA of the CDR3: TGTGCCAGCAGCTTTCTTCCCGGTGGGGCCTACGAGCAGTACTTC. It translates to CASSFLPGGAYEQYF.

The chain couples TRBV19 to TRBJ1-4; D gene uncertain. Germline V gives CDR1 LNHDA, CDR2 SQIVND (reference sequence). The CDR3 spans 17 residues. Trimming took 0 bases from V and 3 from J, leaving 14 bases between them. The CDR3 DNA sequence: TGTGCCAGTAGTATAGATCCCACAGAGGCGGCTAATGAAAAACTGTTTTTT. Translated, it gives CASSIDPTEAANEKLFF.

The J gene is TRBJ1-2, the V gene TRBV6-1; 7 positions match TRBD1. Germline V gene sequence: CDR1 MNHNS, CDR2 SASEGT. The V gene end was trimmed by 3 bases and the J gene end by 4 bases; junction bases not matched to a gene: 8. This CDR3 has 15 residues. CDR3 protein: CASSELQGIGYGYTF. The CDR3 nucleotides are TGTGCCAGCAGTGAGTTACAGGGGATAGGCTATGGCTACACCTTC.

The V gene is TRBV5-1, the J gene TRBJ2-7; perhaps TRBD1 as D (5 bases). The CDR3 length is 13 residues. V was shortened by 0 bases and J by 9 bases, with 13 bases between the two germline ends. Germline V gene sequence: CDR1 SGHRS, CDR2 YFSETQ. CDR3 in DNA: TGCGCCAGCAGCTTGGTAGAAAGGGGATCGCAGTACTTC. It encodes CASSLVERGSQYF. Full variable domain (rest looked up from reference TRBV5-1 and TRBJ2-7): KAGVTQTPRYLIKTRGQQVTLSCSPISGHRSVSWYQQTPGQGLQFLFEYFSETQRNKGNFPGRFSGRQFSNSRSEMNVSTLELGDSALYLCASSLVERGSQYFGPGTRLTVT.

The rearrangement uses TRBV19 and TRBJ1-5; no clear D gene. CDR1 is LNHDA and CDR2 is SQIVND in the germline V gene (reference sequence). The CDR3 runs 8 residues. V dropped 9 bases and J dropped 15 bases, with 9 bases sitting between them. CDR3 sequence reads: CASGMWHF. In nucleotides, the CDR3 is TGTGCCAGCGGGATGTGGCATTTT.

This chain joins TRBV19 and TRBJ2-2; D possibly corresponds to TRBD1 (6 bases). V was cut by 0 bases and J by 9 bases, with 8 bases left in between. Germline V gene lookup returns CDR1 LNHDA and CDR2 SQIVND (reference sequence). CDR3 length: 13 amino acids. The CDR3 protein is CASSIDWGRELFF. Written as DNA, the CDR3 is TGTGCCAGTAGTATAGATTGGGGGCGGGAGCTGTTTTTT.

This chain links TRBV5-4 with TRBJ2-7; 7 bases are shared with TRBD2. The CDR3 runs to 15 residues. V trimming: 2 bases; J trimming: 3 bases; junction bases outside the gene matches: 8. CDR1 and CDR2 (germline): SGHNT, YYREEE (reference sequence). This chain's CDR3 is CASSFRGGGNYEQYF. CDR3 sequence (DNA): TGTGCCAGCAGCTTCCGCGGCGGGGGAAACTACGAGCAGTACTTC.

The chain recombines TRBV19 with TRBJ2-6, with TRBD1 identical over 7 bases. After removal of 6 bases from V and 2 bases from J, the junction contained 10 bases not matched to a gene. The CDR3 spans 17 residues. The germline gives CDR1 LNHDA, CDR2 SQIVND (reference sequence). The CDR3 here is CASSDREIWAGANVLTF. In DNA, the CDR3 is TGTGCCAGTAGCGACAGGGAAATCTGGGCTGGGGCCAACGTCCTGACTTTC.

The V call is TRBV5-4, the J call TRBJ2-7; D is unclear. The CDR3 is 12 residues long. Germline lookup yields CDR1 SGHNT and CDR2 YYREEE (reference sequence). V was shortened by 0 bases and J by 2 bases, with 3 bases between the two germline ends. CDR3 sequence (DNA): TGTGCCAGCAGCTTGGACGCCTACGAGCAGTACTTC. It specifies CASSLDAYEQYF.

By share of the sample, this clone is medium-sized. This chain uses TRBV10-2 with TRBJ2-2; TRBD2 is a possible D gene (6 bases). V was clipped by 7 bases and J by 3 bases, with 9 bases between them. The CDR3 has 13 amino acids. CDR1 WSHSY and CDR2 SAAADI come from the germline V gene. CDR3: CASNLADTGELFF. The CDR3 DNA sequence: TGCGCCAGCAATTTAGCGGACACCGGGGAGCTGTTTTTT.

CDR3 sequence: CASSLEGNEQYF. CDR3 coding DNA: TGCGCCAGCAGCTTGGAAGGTAACGAGCAGTACTTC. The chain is built from TRBV5-1 and TRBJ2-7; no clear D. The CDR3 is 12 amino acids. CDR1 and CDR2 from the germline V gene are SGHRS and YFSETQ. The V end was cut by 0 bases, the J end by 5 bases, with 6 bases between.

V usage is TRBV11-3 and J usage is TRBJ2-7; D remains ambiguous. Germline V gene data show CDR1 as SGHNT and CDR2 as YENEEA. This CDR3 has 13 residues. The ends were cut back, 1 base at V and 3 bases at J, with 7 bases in the middle. Here the CDR3 reads CASSLAPGYEQYF. The CDR3 region has the DNA TGTGCCAGCAGCTTAGCCCCAGGCTACGAGCAGTACTTC.

The chain employs TRBV25-1 and TRBJ2-1; 8 positions agree with TRBD1. This CDR3 is built from 14 residues. V dropped 3 bases and J dropped 11; count of bases not matched to a gene: 9. Germline V lookup: CDR1 MGHDK, CDR2 SYGVNS. CDR3 loop: CASSDPIQGAKQFF. The CDR3 DNA reads as TGTGCCAGCAGTGACCCTATCCAGGGGGCGAAGCAGTTCTTC.

The genes are TRBV27 and TRBJ1-5; possibly TRBD1 for D (6 bases). V shed 4 bases and J shed 3 bases, with 13 bases lying between them. Germline V gene lookup returns CDR1 MNHEY and CDR2 SMNVEV (reference sequence). This CDR3 comprises 15 residues. The CDR3 protein is CASSSLQGINQPQHF. CDR3 DNA: TGTGCCAGCAGTTCTCTACAGGGAATCAATCAGCCCCAGCATTTT.

This clone has a handful of counts. The chain carries TRBV5-1 and TRBJ2-2; no definite D call. V was cut by 3 bases and J by 0 bases, with 9 bases left in between. Looked up from germline, CDR1 is SGHRS and CDR2 is YFSETQ. The CDR3 covers 15 residues. The CDR3 sequence: CASSSLGANTGELFF. Here the CDR3 DNA reads TGCGCCAGCAGCTCCCTAGGAGCGAACACCGGGGAGCTGTTTTTT.

V usage is TRBV7-9 and J usage is TRBJ2-7; tentative D call: TRBD1 (5 bases). CDR1 is SEHNR and CDR2 is FQNEAQ in the germline V gene (reference sequence). V lost 5 bases and J 7 bases, leaving 30 bases between the germline ends. This CDR3 spans 18 amino acids. The CDR3 reads CASSRVDSLSILRWEQYF. The CDR3 DNA reads TGTGCCAGCAGCCGAGTCGACAGCTTGTCGATTTTACGATGGGAGCAGTACTTC.

This clone has just one count. The chain joins TRBV2 to TRBJ2-2; 13 bases are shared with TRBD2. The CDR3 totals 17 residues. J gave up 5 bases and V 10 bases, and 13 bases lay outside the gene matches. Per germline, CDR1 SNHLY and CDR2 FYNNEI. CDR3 protein: CATIGPGLAGNTGELFF. In nucleotides, the CDR3 is TGTGCCACCATAGGCCCGGGACTAGCGGGGAATACCGGGGAGCTGTTTTTT.

The chain has TRBV2 and TRBJ2-3; 9 bases are a match to TRBD2. Germline-derived CDR1 and CDR2 are SNHLY and FYNNEI. The J segment lost 2 bases and the V segment lost 6 bases, leaving 12 bases of the junction unmatched. This CDR3 spans 17 amino acids. Written as DNA, the CDR3 is TGTGCCAGCAGGGAGAATAGCGGGGGCTCTATCACAGATACGCAGTATTTT. Translation: CASRENSGGSITDTQYF. The full variable domain, its missing parts supplied by reference TRBV2 and TRBJ2-3, is EPEVTQTPSHQVTQMGQEVILRCVPISNHLYFYWYRQILGQKVEFLVSFYNNEISEKSEIFDDQFSVERPDGSNFTLKIRSTKLEDSAMYFCASRENSGGSITDTQYFGPGTRLTVL.

Of note for this clone: Distinct nucleotide sequences in the sample also encode this CDR3. CDR3: CASSPNTAGSGPYGYTF. CDR3 in DNA: TGTGCCAGCAGCCCTAACACCGCTGGTTCTGGCCCCTATGGCTACACCTTC. This chain uses TRBV9 with TRBJ1-2; D not resolved. Germline loops: CDR1 SGDLS, CDR2 YYNGEE. This CDR3 region has 17 residues. V was trimmed by 4 bases and J by 4 bases, leaving 23 bases between them. The full variable domain, in which reference TRBV9 and TRBJ1-2 provide the parts outside the CDR3, is DSGVTQTPKHLITATGQRVTLRCSPRSGDLSVYWYQQSLDQGLQFLIQYYNGEERAKGNILERFSAQQFPDLHSELNLSSLELGDSALYFCASSPNTAGSGPYGYTFGSGTRLTVV.